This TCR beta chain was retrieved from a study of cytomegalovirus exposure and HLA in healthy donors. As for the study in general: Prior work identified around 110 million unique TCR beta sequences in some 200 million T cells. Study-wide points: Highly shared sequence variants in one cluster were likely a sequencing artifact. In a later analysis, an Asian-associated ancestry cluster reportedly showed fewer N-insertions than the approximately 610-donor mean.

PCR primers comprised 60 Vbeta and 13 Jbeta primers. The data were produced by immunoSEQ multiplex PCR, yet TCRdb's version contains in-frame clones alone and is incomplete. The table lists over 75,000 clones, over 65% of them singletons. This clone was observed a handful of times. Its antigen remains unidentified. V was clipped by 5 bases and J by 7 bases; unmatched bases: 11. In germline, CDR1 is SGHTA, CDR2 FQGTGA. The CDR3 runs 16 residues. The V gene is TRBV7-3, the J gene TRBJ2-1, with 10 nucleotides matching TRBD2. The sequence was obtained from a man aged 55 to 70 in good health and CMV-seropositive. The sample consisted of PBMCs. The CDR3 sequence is CASSPIAGGQINEQFF. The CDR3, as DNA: TGTGCCAGCAGCCCGATAGCGGGGGGCCAGATAAATGAGCAGTTCTTC.